The rows below give T cell receptor beta chains drawn from one sample of a study of read filtering for tumor transcriptome and immune sequencing. TCRdb recomputed calls from the reads with MiXCR, one row per CDR3 protein. The table includes tens of thousands of distinct CDR3 sequences, approximately 19% detected once. The source material was a population of CD138-negative cells sorted from bone marrow. The receptor set was obtained from a donor aged 40 or over with multiple myeloma. Each CDR3 is given without its conserved first and last residue.

v_call	j_call	cdr3_aa
TRBV9	TRBJ1-5	ASSPPRDRGWQPQH
TRBV21-1	TRBJ2-3	ASSKLGRLSGQGARDTQY
TRBV14	TRBJ2-7	ASSQPGRGDYEQY
TRBV5-6	TRBJ2-1	ASSYLTGTSGTVIRISEQL
TRBV20-1	TRBJ2-3	SALTSGTDTQY
TRBV12-3/TRBV12-4	TRBJ2-2	ACRTSGQGTGELF
TRBV7-2	TRBJ2-1	ASSSRDRVGNEQF
TRBV5-1	TRBJ2-5	ASSLDDRETQY
TRBV29-1	TRBJ1-1	SARQGATASTEAF
TRBV11-2	TRBJ1-4	ASSLTEQQLSNEKLF
TRBV20-1	TRBJ1-1	SARDLLKQGANPEAF
TRBV28	TRBJ2-5	ASSGEGDRVLETQY
TRBV10-3	TRBJ1-1	AVGGTGGTMNTEAF
TRBV12-3/TRBV12-4	TRBJ1-5	ASSLGGRGTIGGYSNQPQH
TRBV28	TRBJ1-5	ASSLKNQPQH
TRBV6-2/TRBV6-3	TRBJ2-1	ASSYQRAKRSYNEQF
TRBV3-1	TRBJ2-1	ASSQAGIFNEQF
TRBV12-3/TRBV12-4	TRBJ2-2	ASSSTVTNTGELF
TRBV7-3	TRBJ1-6	ASSLKAGYNSPLH
TRBV28	TRBJ1-4	ASSFYRNEKLF
TRBV6-7	TRBJ2-1	ASSYYSGGEGENEQF
TRBV13	TRBJ1-1	ASSWALNTEAF
TRBV9	TRBJ1-1	ASSPPESMNTEAF
TRBV20-1	TRBJ1-4	SARDVDREKLF
TRBV7-2	TRBJ2-1	ASSLGLAVGNEQF
TRBV19	TRBJ2-2	ASSAQGLAGRPNTGELF
TRBV28	TRBJ1-1	ASTLTGGKNTEAF
TRBV20-1	TRBJ1-1	SARGALNTEAF
TRBV28	TRBJ2-1	ASSFPGSDAGSYYGQF
TRBV6-5	TRBJ2-5	ATAVSGTQY
TRBV29-1	TRBJ2-7	SVLLGLHSYEQY
TRBV12-5	TRBJ2-3	ASGFSTTTDTQY
TRBV5-4	TRBJ2-1	ASSLDRVRFNEQF
TRBV20-1	TRBJ2-1	SADVLAGIYNEQF
TRBV2	TRBJ2-7	ATMAEGRGSYEQY
TRBV5-1	TRBJ1-1	ASSFTGDGTEAF
TRBV29-1	TRBJ2-7	SVDRGPYGQY
TRBV30	TRBJ2-2	AWSPTRELF
TRBV10-2	TRBJ2-5	ASIPSWGCQETQY
TRBV3-1	TRBJ1-1	ASSQTRTEAF
TRBV5-1	TRBJ2-1	ASSRGLGHNEQF
TRBV29-1	-	SAGVGGTEAF
TRBV7-9	TRBJ2-5	ASSHQLANQETQY
TRBV20-1	TRBJ2-3	SVLDPSTGTQY
TRBV20-1	TRBJ1-5	SARSGEGSNQPQH
TRBV10-3	TRBJ2-5	AIRGHTGETQY
TRBV29-1	TRBJ2-7	SVEKAVGGRSYEQY
TRBV28	TRBJ1-1	ASSLSRHASRVAF
TRBV18	TRBJ1-5	ASSSTGGNQPQH
TRBV20-1	TRBJ2-7	SARWDRDYEQY
TRBV19	TRBJ1-2	ASKGQPNYGYT
TRBV19	TRBJ1-5	ASSFLTGRGNQPQH
TRBV19	TRBJ1-5	ASNDWGNQPQH
TRBV6-1	TRBJ2-5	ASSGRLAGGLETQY
TRBV6-2/TRBV6-3	TRBJ1-5	ASSLLSWNQPQH
TRBV19	TRBJ2-2	ASSIAGAPRELF
TRBV7-8	TRBJ2-2	AASPRGTNTGELF
TRBV20-1	TRBJ2-1	STRDQRRYNGQF
TRBV4-1	TRBJ2-5	ASSQQRGVETQY